The clone carrying this T cell receptor (beta chain) was observed a handful of times. The target antigen is unknown. Germline V gene sequence: CDR1 MNHEY, CDR2 SVGAGI. CDR3 length: 12 amino acids. Markers CD45RO/CCR7/CD25/CD127/CD95/CD27 served to sort CD4+ naive, central memory, regulatory and stem cell-like memory cells. Reverse transcribing all isolated RNA meant expressed TCRB transcripts were sequenced. Produced via immunoSEQ multiplex PCR; TCRdb's table is partial and in-frame only. This sample carries roughly 700,000 clones, roughly 13% of them seen once, and the ten largest clones take about 0.02%. This sample was taken from a study of beta chain features in type 1 diabetes. Study-wide results and limits: Patients with Type 1 diabetes showed moderately but significantly shorter TCRB CDR3s in all four CD4+ subsets.

The sequenced sample consisted of naive CD4+ T cells from blood. This TCR was sampled from a man aged 18 to 35 with type 1 diabetes. V is TRBV6-5 and J is TRBJ2-5, with D tentatively TRBD2 (5 bases). The CDR3 DNA sequence: TGTGCTAGCGTCCCGGACTTCGGGACCCAGTACTTC. It specifies CASVPDFGTQYF.